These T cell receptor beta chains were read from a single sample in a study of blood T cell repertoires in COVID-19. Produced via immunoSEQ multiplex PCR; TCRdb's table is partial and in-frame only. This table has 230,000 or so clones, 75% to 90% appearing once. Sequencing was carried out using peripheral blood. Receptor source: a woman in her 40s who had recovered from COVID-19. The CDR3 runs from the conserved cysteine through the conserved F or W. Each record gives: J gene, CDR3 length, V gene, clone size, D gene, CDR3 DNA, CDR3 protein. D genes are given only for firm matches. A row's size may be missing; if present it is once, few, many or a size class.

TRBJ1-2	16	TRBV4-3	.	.	TGCGCCAGCAGCCAAGATCTTCGCGCAGGGTGGTATGGCTACACCTTC	CASSQDLRAGWYGYTF
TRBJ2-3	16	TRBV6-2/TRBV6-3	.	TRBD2	TGTGCCAGCAGTTATCCCCGGGAGGGCCTCTCAGATACGCAGTATTTT	CASSYPREGLSDTQYF
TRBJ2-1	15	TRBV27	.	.	TGTGCCAGCAGTTTATACGGCAGAGGAGTGGATGAGCAGTTCTTC	CASSLYGRGVDEQFF
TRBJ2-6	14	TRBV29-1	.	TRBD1	TGCAGCGTCGGGACAGGGGTTGGGGCCAACGTCCTGACTTTC	CSVGTGVGANVLTF
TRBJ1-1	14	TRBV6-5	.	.	TGTGCCAGCAGTCCTTTAGGGACACCCGGTAAAGCTTTCTTT	CASSPLGTPGKAFF
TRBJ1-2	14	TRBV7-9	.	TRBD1	TGTGCCAGCAGCTTAGTCGGACAGGGGAATGGCTACACCTTC	CASSLVGQGNGYTF
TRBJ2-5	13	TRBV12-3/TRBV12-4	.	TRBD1	TGTGCCAGCAGAACAGGGGTGGGCGAGACCCAGTACTTC	CASRTGVGETQYF
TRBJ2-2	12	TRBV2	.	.	TGTGCCAGCACAACAAAGACCGGGGAGCTGTTTTTT	CASTTKTGELFF
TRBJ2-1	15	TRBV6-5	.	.	TGTGCCAGCAGCGCGAGGGGAGGGGGCTACAATGAGCAGTTCTTC	CASSARGGGYNEQFF
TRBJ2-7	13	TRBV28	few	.	TGTGCCAGCAGTTCCCACAGGATTTACGAGCAGTACTTC	CASSSHRIYEQYF
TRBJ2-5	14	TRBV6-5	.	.	TGTGCCAGCAAGACTGGGGGGGCCCAAGAGACCCAGTACTTC	CASKTGGAQETQYF
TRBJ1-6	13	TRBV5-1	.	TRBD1	TGCGCCAGCAGCCTGGACAGGGGATCACCCCTCCACTTT	CASSLDRGSPLHF
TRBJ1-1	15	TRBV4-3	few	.	TGCGCCAGCAGCCAAGAGGATCAGCGGAACACTGAAGCTTTCTTT	CASSQEDQRNTEAFF
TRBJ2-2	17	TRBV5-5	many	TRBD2	TGTGCCAGCAGCCCCCGACTAGCGGGATCCACCACCGGGGAGCTGTTTTTT	CASSPRLAGSTTGELFF
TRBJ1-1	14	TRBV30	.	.	TGTGCCTGGGAAACTATAACACCGAACACTGAAGCTTTCTTT	CAWETITPNTEAFF
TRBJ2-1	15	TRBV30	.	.	TGTGCCTGGAGTGTACGGGGATACTCCTACAATGAGCAGTTCTTC	CAWSVRGYSYNEQFF
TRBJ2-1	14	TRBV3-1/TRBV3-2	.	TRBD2	TGTGCCAGCAGCCAAGGGGCTAGCGGGAGGCCAGGTTTCTTC	CASSQGASGRPGFF
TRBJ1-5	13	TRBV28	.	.	TGTGCCAGCAGTTTAACAGGGTATCAGCCCCAGCATTTT	CASSLTGYQPQHF
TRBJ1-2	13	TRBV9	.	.	TGTGCCAGCAGCGTCGGGGGATTGAATGGCTACACCTTC	CASSVGGLNGYTF
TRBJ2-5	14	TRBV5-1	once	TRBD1	TGCGCCAGCAGCGCCGGGACAGGACAAGAGACCCAGTACTTC	CASSAGTGQETQYF
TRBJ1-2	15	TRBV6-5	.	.	TGTGCCAGCAGTTACGGGCAAGTTTCTAACTATGGCTACACCTTC	CASSYGQVSNYGYTF
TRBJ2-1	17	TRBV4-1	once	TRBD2	TGCGCCAGCAGCCAAGTGACTATAGCGGGAGAGCCTTATGAGCAGTTCTTC	CASSQVTIAGEPYEQFF
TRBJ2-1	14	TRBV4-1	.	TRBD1	TGCGCCAGCAGCCCCTCTTACAGGGGTGATGAGCAGTTCTTC	CASSPSYRGDEQFF
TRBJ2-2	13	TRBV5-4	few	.	TGTGCCAGCAGCAAATGGAGAACCGGGGAGCTGTTTTTT	CASSKWRTGELFF
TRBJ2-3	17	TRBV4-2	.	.	TGTGCCAGCAGCCAAGATTCCCAGGGGTCGGGCACAGATACGCAGTATTTT	CASSQDSQGSGTDTQYF
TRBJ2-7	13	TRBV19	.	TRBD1	TGTGCCAGCAGGGGACAGACCCCCTACGAGCAGTACTTC	CASRGQTPYEQYF
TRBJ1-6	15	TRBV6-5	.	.	TGTGCCAGCAGTTACTCACGAGATTATAATTCACCCCTCCACTTT	CASSYSRDYNSPLHF
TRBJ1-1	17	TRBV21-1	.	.	TGTGCCAGCAGCAAAGGCAGGGGGCGAAAAAAGAACACTGAAGCTTTCTTT	CASSKGRGRKKNTEAFF
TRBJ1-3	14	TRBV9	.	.	TGTGCCAGCAGCGTAGGACTGACTGGAAACACCATATATTTT	CASSVGLTGNTIYF
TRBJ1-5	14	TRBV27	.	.	TGTGCCAGCAGTAGCCTGGAGGGGAATCAGCCCCAGCATTTT	CASSSLEGNQPQHF
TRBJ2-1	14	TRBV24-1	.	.	TGTGCCACCAGTGATTCCGGGACATTCGATGAGCAGTTCTTC	CATSDSGTFDEQFF
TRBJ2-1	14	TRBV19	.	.	TGTGCCAGTAGTATAAAAGTCCGGGGAGATAAGCAGTTCTTC	CASSIKVRGDKQFF
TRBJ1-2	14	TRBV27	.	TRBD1	TGTGCCAGCAGTTTCGGCAGGGGGGAAGGTGGCTACACCTTC	CASSFGRGEGGYTF
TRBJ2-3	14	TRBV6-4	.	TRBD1	TGTGCCAGCAGAAGACAGGGATATCTTGATACGCAGTATTTT	CASRRQGYLDTQYF
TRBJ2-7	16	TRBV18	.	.	TGTGCCAGCTCACCACTCCCCGGGGGGCTAACCTACGAGCAGTACTTC	CASSPLPGGLTYEQYF
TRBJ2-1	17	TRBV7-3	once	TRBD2	TGTGCCAGCAGCTTTATGAGCGGGGGTAATTTGCGCAATGAGCAGTTCTTC	CASSFMSGGNLRNEQFF
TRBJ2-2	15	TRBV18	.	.	TGTGCCAGCTCAGGCGCCGTTGGAGGCACCGGGGAGCTGTTTTTT	CASSGAVGGTGELFF
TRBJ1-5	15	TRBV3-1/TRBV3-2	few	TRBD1	TGTGCCAGCAGCCCCGGGACAGGGGCTTTCCAGCCCCAGCATTTT	CASSPGTGAFQPQHF